These 6 T cell receptor beta chains were all obtained from the same sample, sequenced in a study of early T cells in non-severe SARS-CoV-2 infection (dated by TCRdb to about 2021). Receptor libraries were prepared by 5' RACE. TCRdb records NextSeq 500 as the sequencer. Starting from the raw public reads, TCRdb applied fastp trimming at Q25, assembled clones with MiXCR and retained in-frame beta chains. Here each entry gathers all rows of one CDR3 protein and keeps the most common genes and DNA. The sample data list about 63,000 distinct CDR3 sequences, and 10% to 15% of these were observed just once. The ten biggest clones cover approximately 4.8% of the sample. The sample was whole blood. The receptors were gathered from an adult who was a healthcare worker with PCR-confirmed SARS-CoV-2 infection or an uninfected control (not recorded which).

For the CDR3, the DNA is TGTGCCAGCAGTACCGCCGGGACAGTGTCCTACGAGCAGTACTTC. Amino acids: CASSTAGTVSYEQYF. This chain links TRBV27 with TRBJ2-7; 7 bases map to TRBD1. In germline, CDR1 is MNHEY, CDR2 SMNVEV (reference sequence). CDR3 length equals 15 residues. V dropped 5 bases and J dropped 1; count of bases not matched to a gene: 8.

This clonotype was recorded at least ten times. The chain is built from TRBV5-4 and TRBJ2-3; a possible D gene is TRBD1 (5 bases). This CDR3 is built from 15 residues. V lost 3 bases and J lost 1, with 12 bases in between. CDR1 is SGHNT, CDR2 YYREEE, per germline (reference sequence). CDR3 loop: CASSSGGARTDTQYF. CDR3 nucleotides: TGTGCCAGCAGCTCAGGTGGGGCCCGCACAGATACGCAGTATTTT.

This clonotype was counted ten times or more. The chain has TRBV27 and TRBJ2-5; D gene unclear. The CDR3 has 11 amino acids. Germline assignment: CDR1 MNHEY and CDR2 SMNVEV (reference sequence). V was pared by 3 bases and J by 6 bases, with 5 bases between. The CDR3 protein is CASSFGQTQYF. CDR3 nucleotides: TGTGCCAGCAGTTTCGGGCAGACCCAGTACTTC.

The chain combines TRBV20-1 with TRBJ2-5, with 7 bases identical to TRBD1. Germline V gene data show CDR1 as DFQATT and CDR2 as SNEGSKA (reference sequence). This CDR3 has 15 amino acids. Unmatched junction bases numbered 7, after V lost 0 bases and J lost 3 bases. CDR3 region: CSARDLMGTEETQYF. CDR3 sequence (DNA): TGCAGTGCTAGAGATCTTATGGGGACAGAAGAGACCCAGTACTTC.

This clonotype was recorded at least ten times. The rearrangement uses TRBV3-1 and TRBJ1-1; TRBD1 might be the D (6 bases). CDR1 is LGHDT, CDR2 YNNKEL, per germline (reference sequence). V gave up 0 bases and J gave up 1 base, with 15 bases separating them. This CDR3 comprises 17 residues. Here the CDR3 reads CASSQDRLGAPNTEAFF. The CDR3 region has the DNA TGTGCCAGCAGCCAAGATCGGTTGGGGGCTCCGAACACTGAAGCTTTCTTT.

This clonotype was found a few times. The V call is TRBV6-5, the J call TRBJ2-7, with 10 positions matching TRBD2. Trimming at V came to 6 bases and at J to 2 bases, leaving 7 bases not matched to a gene. Germline V gives CDR1 MNHEY, CDR2 SVGAGI. The CDR3 has 15 residues. In nucleotides, the CDR3 is TGTGCCAGCAGGCTGACTAGCGGGTCCACCTACGAGCAGTACTTC. This codes for CASRLTSGSTYEQYF.